The 27 T cell receptor beta chains below come from one sample, sequenced in a study of T cell clonotyping in hematopoietic cell transplantation. Repertoires were generated with immunoSEQ multiplex PCR, while TCRdb's copy carries only in-frame clones and drops some. The repertoire holds approximately 17,000 clones, 60% to 85% seen once, with roughly a tenth in the top ten. Sequenced: peripheral blood mononuclear cells. These receptors were taken from a woman aged 55 to 70 in good health. Some clones in this sample may be carry-over from other donors' samples.

The genes are TRBV30 and TRBJ1-5, with 10 bases fitting TRBD1. The ends lost 2 bases at V and 7 bases at J; junction bases unmatched: 8. This CDR3 has 15 amino acids. CDR1 GTSNPN and CDR2 SVGIG come from the germline V gene (reference sequence). CDR3 amino acids: CAWSSGQGRWQPQHF. The CDR3 nucleotides are TGTGCCTGGAGTTCGGGACAGGGGAGGTGGCAGCCCCAGCATTTT.

The rearrangement joins TRBV5-1 to TRBJ2-7; D might be TRBD1 (6 bases). V was trimmed by 4 bases and J by 3 bases, leaving 14 bases between them. The CDR3 runs to 14 residues. Germline CDR1 SGHRS, CDR2 YFSETQ. The CDR3 is CASSRTGQSYEQYF. DNA of the CDR3: TGCGCCAGCAGCCGAACAGGACAGAGCTACGAGCAGTACTTC.

The rearrangement joins TRBV19 to TRBJ2-7; the D gene is possibly TRBD2 (6 bases). Germline CDR1 LNHDA, CDR2 SQIVND (reference sequence). The CDR3 is made up of 15 amino acids. The V and J ends lost 3 bases and 1 base respectively, with 13 bases between them. The CDR3 region has the DNA TGTGCCAGTAGTATCGTGGAAGCGGGTTCCTACGAGCAGTACTTC. Translation: CASSIVEAGSYEQYF.

This clone was picked up a small number of times. This sequence joins TRBV6-5 and TRBJ1-5, with D unresolved. The V and J ends lost 0 bases and 6 bases respectively, with 15 bases between them. The CDR3 runs 16 residues. CDR1 and CDR2 from the germline V gene are MNHEY and SVGAGI. CDR3 in amino acids: CASSYSSTSFGQPQHF. CDR3 nucleotides: TGTGCCAGCAGTTACTCGTCCACCTCATTTGGTCAGCCCCAGCATTTT.

About this clone itself: This specimen includes other DNA sequences encoding the same CDR3. The rearrangement uses TRBV6-6 and TRBJ2-3; possible D gene TRBD2, 5 bases. Deletions cut 3 bases from V and 1 base from J, with 8 bases between. This CDR3 is built from 14 residues. Looked up from germline, CDR1 is MNHNY and CDR2 is SVGAGI (reference sequence). CDR3 protein: CASSYLEGTDTQYF. CDR3 in DNA: TGTGCCAGCAGTTATCTGGAGGGCACAGATACGCAGTATTTT.

The rearrangement joins TRBV29-1 to TRBJ1-1, with 10 bases matching TRBD1. Germline assignment: CDR1 SQVTM and CDR2 ANQGSEA. Germline trimming cut 0 bases from V and 4 bases from J; bases unmatched to any gene: 11. This CDR3 is 17 amino acids long. The CDR3 DNA reads as TGCAGCGTTGAAGACCCTCTCCGGGACAGGGGACGCACTGAAGCTTTCTTT. It encodes CSVEDPLRDRGRTEAFF.

The chain couples TRBV6-5 to TRBJ1-2, with D possibly TRBD1 on 5 matching bases. V lost 6 bases, J lost 5 bases, and 10 bases lay in between. The length of the CDR3 is 12 residues. Germline V gives CDR1 MNHEY, CDR2 SVGAGI. In DNA, the CDR3 is TGTGCCAGCAGCCACGACAGATATGGCTACACCTTC. This translates into CASSHDRYGYTF.

V is TRBV6-6 and J is TRBJ1-2, with TRBD1 identical over 9 bases. CDR1 is MNHNY, CDR2 SVGAGI, per germline (reference sequence). The CDR3 is 15 amino acids. J was trimmed by 4 bases and V by 1 base; bases with no gene match: 4. In DNA form, the CDR3 reads TGTGCCAGCAGTTACTGGACAGGGGTGGGCTATGGCTACACCTTC. This gives the protein CASSYWTGVGYGYTF.

The rearrangement uses TRBV25-1 and TRBJ2-5; D unclear. CDR3 length: 13 residues. The germline CDR1 and CDR2 sequences are MGHDK and SYGVNS. Trimming shortened V by 6 bases and J by 2 bases, and 10 bases separated the two germline ends. CDR3 region: CASRGSAQETQYF. DNA for the CDR3: TGTGCCAGCAGGGGATCTGCACAAGAGACCCAGTACTTC.

This sequence joins TRBV5-1 and TRBJ1-5; D perhaps matches TRBD1 (6 bases). The V and J ends lost 4 bases and 9 bases respectively, with 17 bases between them. The CDR3 consists of 14 residues. Germline values: CDR1 SGHRS, CDR2 YFSETQ. CDR3 bases: TGCGCCAGCAGCCCGGATGAGGGAGGGGGGCCCCAGCATTTT. Protein sequence: CASSPDEGGGPQHF.

V usage is TRBV7-2 and J usage is TRBJ1-6, with 9 bases identical to TRBD1. There are 15 residues in the CDR3. V lost 4 bases, J lost 7 bases, and 5 bases stayed unmatched. CDR1 and CDR2 (germline): SGHTA, FQGNSA. CDR3 DNA sequence: TGTGCCAGCAGCTCGGGACAGGGTGAAAATTCACCCCTCCACTTT. It is translated as CASSSGQGENSPLHF. Complete variable domain (other parts from reference TRBV7-2 and TRBJ1-6): GAGVSQSPSNKVTEKGKDVELRCDPISGHTALYWYRQSLGQGLEFLIYFQGNSAPDKSGLPSDRFSAERTGGSVSTLTIQRTQQEDSAVYLCASSSGQGENSPLHFGNGTRLTVT.

V usage is TRBV30 and J usage is TRBJ1-1, with D possibly TRBD1 on 5 matching bases. V lost 1 base, J lost 4 bases, and 13 bases lay in between. The CDR3 runs to 14 residues. CDR1 and CDR2 from the germline V gene are GTSNPN and SVGIG (reference sequence). This chain's CDR3 is CAWSDYGGGTEAFF. The CDR3, as DNA: TGTGCCTGGAGTGATTATGGGGGGGGCACTGAAGCTTTCTTT.

This chain uses TRBV30 with TRBJ1-2, with D hard to call. The CDR3 runs 12 residues. The V gene's germline CDR1 is GTSNPN and CDR2 SVGIG (reference sequence). Trimming stripped 0 bases from V and 8 bases from J, with 10 bases between. For the CDR3, the DNA is TGTGCCTGGAGTGTACTTAGTATGGGCTACACCTTC. It codes for CAWSVLSMGYTF. Complete variable domain (other parts from reference TRBV30 and TRBJ1-2): SQTIHQWPATLVQPVGSPLSLECTVEGTSNPNLYWYRQAAGRGLQLLFYSVGIGQISSEVPQNLSASRPQDRQFILSSKKLLLSDSGFYLCAWSVLSMGYTFGSGTRLTVV.

The CDR3 region has the DNA TGTGCCAGCAGCCAAGATTACCCGGCTCACTATGGCTACACCTTC. This codes for CASSQDYPAHYGYTF. The J gene is TRBJ1-2, the V gene TRBV4-2; D not certain. CDR1 LGHNA and CDR2 YNFKEQ come from the germline V gene. The CDR3 sequence is 15 residues long. The ends were cut back, 0 bases at V and 3 bases at J, with 11 bases in the middle.

The chain has TRBV30 and TRBJ1-5, with TRBD1 matching over 8 bases. Germline values: CDR1 GTSNPN, CDR2 SVGIG (reference sequence). V lost 3 bases to trimming and J lost 5 bases; unmatched junction nucleotides: 9. This CDR3 has 15 amino acids. The CDR3 loop is CAWRAGGGDYQPQHF. CDR3 DNA: TGTGCCTGGAGAGCAGGGGGCGGCGATTATCAGCCCCAGCATTTT. Looking up the rest from reference TRBV30 and TRBJ1-5 gives the full variable domain: SQTIHQWPATLVQPVGSPLSLECTVEGTSNPNLYWYRQAAGRGLQLLFYSVGIGQISSEVPQNLSASRPQDRQFILSSKKLLLSDSGFYLCAWRAGGGDYQPQHFGDGTRLSIL.

DNA of the CDR3: TGTGCCTGGAGTGTAACAGGGGGCGCGTACGAGCAGTACTTC. Amino acid sequence: CAWSVTGGAYEQYF. The chain employs TRBV30 and TRBJ2-7; 9 bases align to TRBD1. This CDR3 is built from 14 residues. CDR1 GTSNPN and CDR2 SVGIG come from the germline V gene (reference sequence). With 0 bases clipped from V and 4 bases from J, the junction kept 4 bases outside the gene matches. The variable domain in full, with the rest retrieved from reference TRBV30 and TRBJ2-7, is SQTIHQWPATLVQPVGSPLSLECTVEGTSNPNLYWYRQAAGRGLQLLFYSVGIGQISSEVPQNLSASRPQDRQFILSSKKLLLSDSGFYLCAWSVTGGAYEQYFGPGTRLTVT.

The rearrangement links TRBV7-6 to TRBJ2-5; D is possibly TRBD1 or TRBD2 (5 bases each). The V and J ends lost 4 bases and 4 bases respectively, with 7 bases between them. The CDR3 sequence is 12 residues long. Germline loops: CDR1 SGHVS, CDR2 FNYEAQ. The CDR3 region has the DNA TGTGCCAGCAGCTCGAGGGGAGAGACCCAGTACTTC. This translates into CASSSRGETQYF.

The rearrangement links TRBV29-1 to TRBJ1-2; D perhaps matches TRBD1 (5 bases). The CDR3 has 13 residues. V dropped 6 bases and J dropped 0 bases, with 11 bases sitting between them. The germline CDR1 and CDR2 sequences are SQVTM and ANQGSEA. The CDR3 DNA reads TGCAGCGTCGTGACAGTCTCTAACTATGGCTACACCTTC. It encodes CSVVTVSNYGYTF.

The chain links TRBV7-2 to TRBJ2-3, with a possible D match to TRBD2 (6 bases). V gave up 5 bases and J gave up 5 bases, with 14 bases separating them. From germline, CDR1 is SGHTA and CDR2 FQGNSA. CDR3 length: 14 residues. The CDR3 DNA reads as TGTGCCAGCAGCCTTCTTCGGGAGATAGATACGCAGTATTTT. This sequence encodes CASSLLREIDTQYF.

V gene TRBV19 combines with J gene TRBJ2-5, with D possibly matching TRBD1 (6 bases). The germline V gene has CDR1 LNHDA and CDR2 SQIVND (reference sequence). The germline V and J ends were trimmed by 4 bases and 2 bases, with 11 bases remaining between them. The CDR3 runs to 14 residues. CDR3 region: CASSTGTLQETQYF. The CDR3 DNA sequence: TGTGCCAGTAGTACGGGGACACTACAAGAGACCCAGTACTTC.

The chain couples TRBV7-2 to TRBJ1-2; no clear D. The germline V gene has CDR1 SGHTA and CDR2 FQGNSA. The ends were cut back, 3 bases at V and 7 bases at J, with 6 bases in the middle. The CDR3 runs to 11 residues. The DNA of the CDR3 is TGTGCCAGCAGCTTGGTACCTGGCTACACCTTC. Residues: CASSLVPGYTF.

The V gene is TRBV6-1, the J gene TRBJ2-4; weak D call: TRBD2 (6 bases). Germline V gene data show CDR1 as MNHNS and CDR2 as SASEGT. This CDR3 region has 14 residues. V lost 7 bases and J lost 10, with 20 bases in between. Here the CDR3 DNA reads TGTGCCAGCAATCTCGGGGGTTCTGAGAGAATTCAGTACTTC. Its protein product is CASNLGGSERIQYF.

This chain connects TRBV6-5 to TRBJ2-7, with 14 bases identical to TRBD2. CDR3 length: 15 amino acids. Trimming at V came to 4 bases and at J to 5 bases, leaving 4 bases not matched to a gene. Germline V gene data show CDR1 as MNHEY and CDR2 as SVGAGI. CDR3 nucleotide sequence: TGTGCCAGCAGTTTACCGACTAGCGGGAGGGACGAGCAGTACTTC. Translated, it gives CASSLPTSGRDEQYF.

The chain recombines TRBV19 with TRBJ1-6, with D maybe TRBD1 (5 bases). CDR1 and CDR2 (germline): LNHDA, SQIVND (reference sequence). The CDR3 length is 14 residues. Trimming took 5 bases from V and 10 from J, leaving 15 bases between them. CDR3 region: CASSSTPWDSPLHF. The CDR3 nucleotides are TGTGCCAGTAGTTCTACCCCCTGGGACTCACCCCTCCACTTT.

This clone has only a few counts. The rearrangement uses TRBV5-1 and TRBJ2-7; 7 nucleotides line up with TRBD1. The V and J ends lost 4 bases and 4 bases, in that order; junction bases with no gene match: 11. Germline loops: CDR1 SGHRS, CDR2 YFSETQ. The CDR3 has 15 amino acids. The CDR3 region is CASSLRQGSPYEQYF. The CDR3 coding sequence is TGCGCCAGCAGCCTAAGACAGGGCAGTCCGTACGAGCAGTACTTC.

The chain combines TRBV25-1 with TRBJ1-6; D not resolved. Trimming stripped 3 bases from V and 1 base from J, with 4 bases between. The CDR3 contains 14 residues. Germline assignment: CDR1 MGHDK and CDR2 SYGVNS. The CDR3 is CASSDRSYNSPLHF. In DNA, the CDR3 is TGTGCCAGCAGTGATCGATCCTATAATTCACCCCTCCACTTT.

This chain uses TRBV4-2 with TRBJ1-1, with a weak D call TRBD1 (6 bases). Germline CDR1 LGHNA, CDR2 YNFKEQ. V gave up 4 bases and J gave up 6 bases, with 27 bases separating them. This CDR3 spans 18 amino acids. CDR3 loop: CASSPQEGEFRGSAEAFF. In nucleotides, the CDR3 is TGTGCCAGCAGCCCCCAGGAGGGGGAATTTAGGGGGAGCGCTGAAGCTTTCTTT.